This T cell receptor (beta chain) came from a study of post-analysis software for immune sequencing data. Prepared libraries of TCR beta cDNA carried unique molecular identifiers. TCRdb itself ran the PCR reads through MiXCR, one entry per CDR3 protein. The sample has 170,000 or so distinct CDR3 sequences, around 28% seen once. As concerns this clonotype: What it binds is unknown.

General study results and limits: Pronounced co-clustering by F measure was evident among identically batched samples. Multiple sclerosis was associated with a significant reduction in normalized Chao1 diversity relative to controls. The five TRBV segments detected at higher frequency in patients than in controls included TRBV5-6, TRBV5-1 and TRBV20-1.

This CDR3 is 13 amino acids long. V dropped 6 bases and J dropped 8; count of bases not matched to a gene: 8. The germline V gene encodes CDR1 SGHTA and CDR2 FQGNSA. This chain links TRBV7-2 with TRBJ1-2; 8 nucleotides match TRBD1. The sequenced material came from blood. This TCR was sampled from a girl aged 10 to 17 with multiple sclerosis. CDR3 in amino acids: CASSYHRGRGYTF. DNA of the CDR3: TGTGCCAGCAGTTACCACAGGGGGAGGGGCTACACCTTC.